A single sample gave rise to the 32 T cell receptor beta chains below, sequenced in a study of T cell responses to AZD1222 COVID-19 vaccine. The data were produced by immunoSEQ multiplex PCR, yet TCRdb's version contains in-frame clones alone and is incomplete. The sample holds 80,000 to 130,000 clones, about 83% seen once. The input for sequencing was peripheral blood, taken on day 0 of AZD1222 vaccination. These receptor sequences come from an adult in good health.

Notes on this clone: A junction boundary mismatches the germline segment, possibly from a read error. The V gene is TRBV5-1, the J gene TRBJ2-4, with 7 bases lining up with TRBD1. Germline CDR1 and CDR2: SGHRS and YFSETQ. The CDR3 length is 12 residues. The CDR3 DNA is TGCGCCAGCAGCCCCGACGGGACAGCCCGCGACTTC. Translating gives CASSPDGTARDF.

This clone has just one count. The rearrangement links TRBV24-1 to TRBJ1-5; D call uncertain. The CDR3 consists of 15 residues. V lost 2 bases and J lost 4, with 11 bases in between. Germline V CDR1 and CDR2: KGHDR, SFDVKD. CDR3 sequence reads: CATSDSAGPNQPQHF. CDR3 bases: TGTGCCACCAGTGATTCCGCGGGCCCAAATCAGCCCCAGCATTTT.

The rearrangement links TRBV11-2 to TRBJ1-4; 10 positions agree with TRBD1. Losses at the gene ends were 6 bases for V and 6 bases for J; bases not matched to a gene: 10. The CDR3 totals 16 residues. Per germline, CDR1 SGHAT and CDR2 FQNNGV. The chain's CDR3 is CASRKTGTGEDEKLFF. CDR3 in DNA: TGTGCCAGCAGAAAAACCGGGACAGGGGAGGATGAAAAACTGTTTTTT.

The genes are TRBV7-2 and TRBJ1-5; no clear D. Trimming took off 0 bases at V and 4 bases at J, with 10 bases between the two ends. Germline CDR1 SGHTA, CDR2 FQGNSA. This CDR3 is 15 amino acids long. The CDR3 region has the DNA TGTGCCAGCAGCTTAGCAGGGCAGATTAATCAGCCCCAGCATTTT. Translating gives CASSLAGQINQPQHF.

The chain links TRBV11-3 to TRBJ1-1; D is undetermined. V lost 2 bases, J lost 5 bases, and 9 bases lay in between. CDR3 length equals 13 residues. Germline CDR1 SGHNT, CDR2 YENEEA. CDR3 nucleotides: TGTGCCAGCAGCTTACAGGCGCGAACTGAAGCTTTCTTT. Translating it yields CASSLQARTEAFF.

The rearrangement joins TRBV3-1 (or the pseudogene TRBV3-2) to TRBJ1-2; D is uncertain. The CDR3 is 15 residues long. The V gene lost 0 bases and the J gene lost 0 bases, with 8 bases spanning the gap. Germline V gives CDR1 LGHDT, CDR2 YNNKEL (reference sequence). CDR3 DNA sequence: TGTGCCAGCAGCCAAGAAAGCCACGCTAACTATGGCTACACCTTC. Its protein product is CASSQESHANYGYTF.

Notes on this clone: The junction and the germline gene differ at one end; a read error may be behind it. The chain joins TRBV7-2 to TRBJ2-1, with TRBD1 as a possible D gene (5 bases). CDR3 size: 14 residues. Germline V gene sequence: CDR1 SGHTA, CDR2 FQGNSA. Here the CDR3 reads CASSPQGARNQQFF. DNA for the CDR3: TGTGCCAGCAGCCCCCAAGGGGCCCGCAATCAGCAGTTCTTC.

The chain joins TRBV5-1 to TRBJ2-7; 9 bases map to TRBD1. The germline V gene encodes CDR1 SGHRS and CDR2 YFSETQ. The CDR3 has 15 amino acids. V was clipped by 5 bases and J by 2 bases; unmatched bases: 8. In DNA, the CDR3 is TGCGCCAGCAGTTCACAGGGACAGGGCGCCTACGAGCAGTACTTC. Its translation is CASSSQGQGAYEQYF. Based on the CDR3 plus reference TRBV5-1 and TRBJ2-7, the full variable domain is KAGVTQTPRYLIKTRGQQVTLSCSPISGHRSVSWYQQTPGQGLQFLFEYFSETQRNKGNFPGRFSGRQFSNSRSEMNVSTLELGDSALYLCASSSQGQGAYEQYFGPGTRLTVT.

V is TRBV9 and J is TRBJ1-1; D unresolved. V lost 0 bases, J lost 0 bases, and 9 bases lay in between. Per germline, CDR1 SGDLS and CDR2 YYNGEE. There are 15 residues in the CDR3. As DNA, the CDR3 is TGTGCCAGCAGCGTAGTTTCACAGCTGAACACTGAAGCTTTCTTT. Residues: CASSVVSQLNTEAFF.

This sequence joins TRBV6-1 and TRBJ1-5; weak D call: TRBD1 (6 bases). Germline CDR1 and CDR2: MNHNS and SASEGT. Trimming removed 4 bases from V and 4 bases from J, with 17 bases in between. The CDR3 consists of 16 residues. CDR3 sequence (DNA): TGTGCCAGCAGTGGGGTTGCAGGGGCCGGAAATCAGCCCCAGCATTTT. Protein product: CASSGVAGAGNQPQHF.

The V and J genes are TRBV15 and TRBJ2-7, with TRBD1 identical over 7 bases. CDR1 and CDR2 from the germline V gene are LNHNV and YYDKDF (reference sequence). V shed 3 bases and J 4 bases; nucleotides not matched to a gene: 18. The CDR3 length is 18 residues. The CDR3 loop reads CATSRHSGLLTGAYEQYF. CDR3 DNA sequence: TGTGCCACCAGCAGGCACAGTGGACTGCTTACAGGGGCTTACGAGCAGTACTTC.

The J gene is TRBJ2-3, the V gene TRBV9, with 7 bases that match TRBD2. Trimming took 4 bases from V and 3 from J; bases not matched to a gene: 8. The CDR3 consists of 15 residues. In germline, CDR1 is SGDLS, CDR2 YYNGEE. The CDR3 here is CASSFSGSPTDTQYF. In DNA, the CDR3 is TGTGCCAGCAGCTTTAGCGGGTCCCCTACAGATACGCAGTATTTT.

The chain is built from TRBV12-3 or TRBV12-4 and TRBJ2-7; D unclear. The CDR3 spans 13 residues. Between the trimmed V and J ends, which lost 3 bases and 2 bases, there was a span of 8 bases. CDR3 sequence: CASSFGTTYEQYF. The CDR3 DNA sequence: TGTGCCAGCAGTTTCGGCACAACCTACGAGCAGTACTTC.

This clone has just a few counts. The V call is TRBV6-5, the J call TRBJ2-7; D not certain. The length of the CDR3 is 14 residues. Trimming removed 3 bases at V and 2 bases at J, with 11 bases between. The germline V gene has CDR1 MNHEY and CDR2 SVGAGI. CDR3 coding DNA: TGTGCCAGCAGTTATGATCCGGTAACCTACGAGCAGTACTTC. Residues: CASSYDPVTYEQYF.

The chain links TRBV3-1 (or the pseudogene TRBV3-2) to TRBJ1-2; maybe TRBD1 (5 bases). V was cut by 5 bases and J by 7 bases, with 26 bases left in between. Germline loops: CDR1 LGHDT, CDR2 YNNKEL (reference sequence). CDR3 length: 17 amino acids. CDR3 region: CASSIPLTAGHPRGYTF. The CDR3 nucleotides read TGTGCCAGCAGCATTCCCTTGACCGCGGGGCATCCTCGTGGCTACACCTTC.

The chain is built from TRBV5-1 and TRBJ1-5, with 8 nucleotides matching TRBD1. V gave up 2 bases and J gave up 2 bases; unmatched junction bases: 9. This CDR3 is 17 amino acids long. Per germline, CDR1 SGHRS and CDR2 YFSETQ. The CDR3: CASSLGQGAGGNQPQHF. The CDR3 DNA is TGCGCCAGCAGCTTAGGGCAGGGGGCTGGCGGCAATCAGCCCCAGCATTTT.

J is TRBJ1-3 and V is TRBV7-9, with no clear D. This CDR3 is built from 15 residues. Per the germline V gene, CDR1 is SEHNR and CDR2 is FQNEAQ (reference sequence). The V and J ends lost 0 bases and 2 bases respectively, with 8 bases between them. CDR3 bases: TGTGCCAGCAGCTTAGCGGGGAGACCTGGAAACACCATATATTTT. Residues: CASSLAGRPGNTIYF.

V is TRBV18 and J is TRBJ2-7, with D tentatively TRBD1 (5 bases). The V end was cut by 6 bases, the J end by 5 bases, with 14 bases between. The CDR3 contains 13 residues. The V gene's germline CDR1 is KGHSH and CDR2 LQKENI. The chain's CDR3 is CASSRAPDDEQYF. The DNA of the CDR3 is TGTGCCAGCTCCAGGGCTCCGGATGACGAGCAGTACTTC.

This chain joins TRBV9 and TRBJ1-5; tentatively, D is TRBD1 (6 bases). The CDR3 sequence is 18 residues long. Per the germline V gene, CDR1 is SGDLS and CDR2 is YYNGEE. Trimming pared 0 bases from V and 0 bases from J, leaving 16 bases between. The CDR3 protein is CASSVEGAGVYSNQPQHF. Here the CDR3 DNA reads TGTGCCAGCAGCGTAGAAGGGGCAGGGGTCTATAGCAATCAGCCCCAGCATTTT.

The chain links TRBV7-9 to TRBJ2-5; TRBD1 agrees at 10 bases. Germline V CDR1 and CDR2: SEHNR, FQNEAQ (reference sequence). The trim removed 5 bases at V and 7 bases at J, leaving 7 bases unmatched. The CDR3 covers 14 residues. The CDR3 reads CASSPTGGGGTQYF. The CDR3 bases are TGTGCCAGCAGCCCGACAGGGGGCGGTGGGACCCAGTACTTC.

The CDR3 bases are TGTGCCAGCAGTGGGGTCAGGGGTAATTCACCCCTCCACTTT. Translated, it gives CASSGVRGNSPLHF. The chain uses TRBV27 and TRBJ1-6, with a tentative D call TRBD1 (6 bases). This CDR3 comprises 14 residues. From germline, CDR1 is MNHEY and CDR2 SMNVEV (reference sequence). The V end was cut by 5 bases, the J end by 6 bases, with 11 bases between.

The rearrangement uses TRBV11-1 and TRBJ1-1; 7 nucleotides agree with TRBD1. Germline V gene data show CDR1 as SGHAT and CDR2 as FQDESV (reference sequence). The J segment lost 0 bases and the V segment lost 4 bases, leaving 8 bases of the junction unmatched. The CDR3 spans 16 residues. CDR3 sequence reads: CASSSDRVTMNTEAFF. The CDR3 nucleotides are TGTGCCAGCAGCTCTGACAGGGTGACAATGAACACTGAAGCTTTCTTT.

This clone was seen only once. V gene TRBV4-2 combines with J gene TRBJ2-2, with a tentative D call TRBD2 (6 bases). Germline V gene data show CDR1 as LGHNA and CDR2 as YNFKEQ. Trimming shortened V by 1 base and J by 2 bases, and 8 bases separated the two germline ends. The CDR3 has 15 amino acids. The CDR3 coding sequence is TGTGCCAGCAGCCAAGCGGACTACAACACCGGGGAGCTGTTTTTT. Protein product: CASSQADYNTGELFF.

This clone was counted a few times. The gene calls are TRBV5-5 and TRBJ1-1, with D perhaps matching TRBD1 (5 bases). The CDR3 spans 18 residues. CDR1 SGHKS and CDR2 YYEKEE come from the germline V gene (reference sequence). V was cut by 4 bases and J by 1 base, with 23 bases left in between. CDR3 sequence reads: CASSERSFPGRQNTEAFF. Here the CDR3 DNA reads TGTGCCAGCAGCGAACGATCTTTTCCGGGACGGCAGAACACTGAAGCTTTCTTT.

The rearrangement links TRBV2 to TRBJ2-3; D call uncertain. V was shortened by 4 bases and J by 2 bases, with 10 bases between the two germline ends. Germline V lookup: CDR1 SNHLY, CDR2 FYNNEI. This CDR3 has 14 residues. CDR3 nucleotide sequence: TGTGCCAGCAGTGTCTCTCCGGCCACAGATACGCAGTATTTT. Amino acids: CASSVSPATDTQYF.

The V call is TRBV6-5, the J call TRBJ1-1; D gene uncertain. CDR3 length: 13 residues. The germline CDR1 and CDR2 sequences are MNHEY and SVGAGI. V was pared by 6 bases and J by 1 base, with 9 bases between. The CDR3 DNA follows: TGTGCCAGCAGCTCCGGGTCGAACACTGAAGCTTTCTTT. Protein sequence: CASSSGSNTEAFF.

This chain links TRBV5-1 with TRBJ1-3; D gene unclear. V lost 0 bases to trimming and J lost 2 bases, with 9 bases between them. This CDR3 contains 15 residues. Germline CDR1 reads SGHRS; CDR2 reads YFSETQ. In DNA, the CDR3 is TGCGCCAGCAGCTTGGGCGGAGCCGCTGGAAACACCATATATTTT. It translates to CASSLGGAAGNTIYF.

In this sample, this clone turned up once. The V call is TRBV5-5, the J call TRBJ2-6; possible D gene TRBD1, 5 bases. This CDR3 is built from 15 residues. V was pared by 2 bases and J by 1 base, with 7 bases between. Germline loops: CDR1 SGHKS, CDR2 YYEKEE (reference sequence). The CDR3, as DNA: TGTGCCAGCAGCTTAAGGACATCTGGGGCCAACGTCCTGACTTTC. Its protein product is CASSLRTSGANVLTF.

The chain is built from TRBV5-4 and TRBJ1-1; D may be TRBD1 (6 bases). Germline V gives CDR1 SGHNT, CDR2 YYREEE (reference sequence). The germline V and J ends were trimmed by 2 bases and 4 bases, with 21 bases remaining between them. The CDR3 consists of 17 residues. In DNA form, the CDR3 reads TGTGCCAGCAGCTTAACCAGGACAGCCCTTTTTGGCACTGAAGCTTTCTTT. Its translation: CASSLTRTALFGTEAFF.

The V and J genes are TRBV11-2 and TRBJ1-6; 9 bases match TRBD1. The CDR3 totals 15 residues. Trimming took 1 base from V and 8 from J; bases not matched to a gene: 3. Looked up from germline, CDR1 is SGHAT and CDR2 is FQNNGV. DNA of the CDR3: TGTGCCAGCAGCTTAGTATGGACAGGGGATTCACCCCTCCACTTT. Translation gives CASSLVWTGDSPLHF.

This chain links TRBV4-3 with TRBJ2-1; TRBD2 aligns across 8 bases. The CDR3 extends over 15 amino acids. The V segment lost 3 bases and the J segment 2 bases; nucleotides outside the gene matches: 3. Germline lookup yields CDR1 LGHNA and CDR2 YSLEER. CDR3 amino acids: CASSQERGPYNEQFF. The DNA for the CDR3 is TGCGCCAGCAGCCAGGAGCGGGGGCCCTACAATGAGCAGTTCTTC.

The chain uses TRBV4-3 and TRBJ2-3; 12 bases align to TRBD2. J was trimmed by 6 bases and V by 0 bases; bases with no gene match: 7. CDR1 is LGHNA, CDR2 YSLEER, per germline. CDR3 length: 17 amino acids. CDR3 sequence: CASSQEASGGVSDTQYF. In nucleotides, the CDR3 is TGCGCCAGCAGCCAAGAAGCTAGCGGGGGGGTGTCCGATACGCAGTATTTT.